This passage covers 18 T cell receptor beta chains from one sample sequenced in a study of control samples from healthy donors and cancer patients. Profiling relied on immunoSEQ multiplex PCR, and the TCRdb table lists in-frame clones only, not all of them. The table shows approximately 89,000 clones, with more than 75% occurring only once. Material: blood. The source of these receptors is a man aged 45-65 years in good health.

V gene TRBV9 combines with J gene TRBJ1-2; the D gene is possibly TRBD1 (6 bases). V dropped 0 bases and J dropped 7 bases, with 13 bases sitting between them. Germline V gives CDR1 SGDLS, CDR2 YYNGEE. This CDR3 contains 14 residues. The CDR3 is CASSVGQVPGGYTF. The CDR3 nucleotides read TGTGCCAGCAGCGTAGGACAGGTTCCAGGTGGCTACACCTTC.

The CDR3 loop reads CASSHQGALGNTIYF. The DNA for the CDR3 is TGTGCCAGCAGCCATCAGGGGGCGCTTGGAAACACCATATATTTT. This rearrangement joins TRBV3-1 (or the pseudogene TRBV3-2) to TRBJ1-3; TRBD1 agrees at 8 bases. The germline V gene has CDR1 LGHDT and CDR2 YNNKEL (reference sequence). Trimming cost V 3 bases and J 3 bases; bases outside gene matches: 4. The CDR3 has 15 residues.

V usage is TRBV5-1 and J usage is TRBJ1-1; D is ambiguous. This CDR3 is 15 amino acids long. Germline V gene lookup returns CDR1 SGHRS and CDR2 YFSETQ. Trimming took off 4 bases at V and 2 bases at J, with 15 bases between the two ends. The CDR3 loop reads CASSVYGQDNTEAFF. The CDR3 nucleotides read TGCGCCAGCAGCGTGTATGGGCAGGACAACACTGAAGCTTTCTTT.

This chain joins TRBV18 and TRBJ2-2; no clear D. The CDR3 totals 14 residues. Germline V gene data show CDR1 as KGHSH and CDR2 as LQKENI. V was pared by 4 bases and J by 5 bases, with 11 bases between. CDR3 nucleotide sequence: TGTGCCAGCTCACTCGATGAAGGGACCGGGGAGCTGTTTTTT. This gives the protein CASSLDEGTGELFF.

The genes are TRBV10-1 and TRBJ2-5; 9 nucleotides agree with TRBD1. This CDR3 has 15 residues. Looked up from germline, CDR1 is WNHNN and CDR2 is SYGVQD (reference sequence). Germline trimming cut 6 bases from V and 1 base from J; bases unmatched to any gene: 6. The CDR3 sequence: CASSRDRVGQETQYF. In DNA, the CDR3 is TGCGCCAGCAGCCGGGACAGGGTAGGCCAAGAGACCCAGTACTTC.

J is TRBJ2-4 and V is TRBV6-4, with 8 bases matching TRBD2. In germline, CDR1 is MRHNA, CDR2 SNTAGT. CDR3 length: 16 residues. V shed 7 bases, J shed 0 bases, and the junction held 8 bases outside the gene matches. In DNA form, the CDR3 reads TGTGCCAGCACCCAACTAGCGGAGCTAGCCAAAAACATTCAGTACTTC. Its protein product is CASTQLAELAKNIQYF.

The chain has TRBV5-6 and TRBJ1-5; D gene ambiguous. The CDR3 totals 14 residues. Trimming removed 4 bases from V and 4 bases from J, with 12 bases in between. Germline V gives CDR1 SGHDT, CDR2 YYEEEE. The CDR3 region is CASSHRALNQPQHF. The CDR3 DNA reads TGTGCCAGCAGCCACCGGGCCTTGAATCAGCCCCAGCATTTT.

The chain recombines TRBV13 with TRBJ2-1; no clear D gene. The germline V gene encodes CDR1 PRHDT and CDR2 FYEKMQ (reference sequence). V lost 0 bases and J lost 0, with 9 bases in between. The CDR3 runs 16 residues. In nucleotides, the CDR3 is TGTGCCAGCAGCTTAGGCAGACGGAGCTCCTACAATGAGCAGTTCTTC. Protein product: CASSLGRRSSYNEQFF.

The chain employs TRBV24-1 and TRBJ2-1; D possibly corresponds to TRBD2 (6 bases). The CDR3 has 16 residues. CDR1 and CDR2 from the germline V gene are KGHDR and SFDVKD. Trimming left V 2 bases short and J 8 bases short, with 18 bases between. The CDR3 loop reads CATSDSLSRWGDEQFF. CDR3 nucleotide sequence: TGTGCCACCAGTGATTCCCTATCCAGATGGGGGGATGAGCAGTTCTTC.

J is TRBJ2-1 and V is TRBV28; 12 bases line up with TRBD2. J gave up 6 bases and V 4 bases, and 4 bases lay outside the gene matches. CDR3 size: 15 residues. Germline-derived CDR1 and CDR2 are MDHEN and SYDVKM. The CDR3 DNA sequence: TGTGCCAGCAGTTGGGCTAGCGGGAGGGTCAATGAGCAGTTCTTC. It yields the protein CASSWASGRVNEQFF.

The count of this clone is one. The chain links TRBV18 to TRBJ1-1, with D possibly being TRBD1 (5 bases). There are 13 residues in the CDR3. Deletions cut 3 bases from V and 5 bases from J, with 10 bases between. CDR1 is KGHSH and CDR2 is LQKENI in the germline V gene. The CDR3 region is CASSPDQGTEAFF. The CDR3 nucleotides are TGTGCCAGCTCACCCGACCAGGGAACTGAAGCTTTCTTT.

This chain connects TRBV12-3 or TRBV12-4 to TRBJ2-2; TRBD2 agrees at 9 bases. This CDR3 region has 13 residues. Trimming took 4 bases from V and 8 from J; bases not matched to a gene: 2. The CDR3 region has the DNA TGTGCCAGCAGTTCTCTAGCGGGGGGGGAGCTGTTTTTT. Encoded protein: CASSSLAGGELFF.

The chain has TRBV9 and TRBJ2-1; TRBD2 matches 8 bases. The CDR3 is 16 residues long. The trim removed 0 bases at V and 7 bases at J, leaving 9 bases unmatched. Germline CDR1 and CDR2: SGDLS and YYNGEE. The CDR3 loop is CASSVEARGGGNEQFF. The DNA of the CDR3 is TGTGCCAGCAGCGTAGAGGCCAGGGGCGGGGGGAATGAGCAGTTCTTC.

V gene TRBV5-1 combines with J gene TRBJ1-1; D gene unclear. The germline V gene has CDR1 SGHRS and CDR2 YFSETQ. The CDR3 contains 14 residues. The V and J ends lost 2 bases and 5 bases respectively, with 13 bases between them. The CDR3 DNA reads as TGCGCCAGCAGCTTCGGGCAGGAAGGAACTGAAGCTTTCTTT. The encoded protein is CASSFGQEGTEAFF.

V and J are TRBV19 and TRBJ2-1, with 10 bases matching TRBD2. The CDR3 sequence is 15 residues long. Per the germline V gene, CDR1 is LNHDA and CDR2 is SQIVND (reference sequence). V shed 9 bases, J shed 1 base, and the junction held 6 bases outside the gene matches. The CDR3 DNA sequence: TGTGCCAGCACTCCGGGACTAGCGTCCTACAATGAGCAGTTCTTC. It translates to CASTPGLASYNEQFF.

The chain joins TRBV7-9 to TRBJ2-7, with no clear D. Trimming stripped 2 bases from V and 1 base from J, with 9 bases between. The CDR3 sequence is 14 residues long. From germline, CDR1 is SEHNR and CDR2 FQNEAQ (reference sequence). CDR3 DNA: TGTGCCAGCAGCTTAAATACACAGTCCTACGAGCAGTACGTC. Its protein product is CASSLNTQSYEQYV.

The genes are TRBV6-1 and TRBJ2-7; the D gene could be TRBD1 or TRBD2 (5 bases each). CDR1 and CDR2 (germline): MNHNS, SASEGT. The V end lost 1 base, the J end lost 4 bases, and 5 bases lay between the germline ends. This CDR3 spans 12 amino acids. The CDR3 reads CASSEGGYEQYV. CDR3 nucleotide sequence: TGTGCCAGCAGTGAAGGGGGGTACGAGCAGTACGTC.

This clone was detected once. Compared with germline, one end of the junction differs, possibly owing to a read error. The genes are TRBV6-5 and TRBJ1-3, with 11 bases identical to TRBD1. Germline CDR1 and CDR2: MNHEY and SVGAGI. The CDR3 consists of 15 residues. For the CDR3, the DNA is TGTGCCAGCAGTTGGACAGGGGGCTCTGGAAACACCACATATTTT. Its protein product is CASSWTGGSGNTTYF.